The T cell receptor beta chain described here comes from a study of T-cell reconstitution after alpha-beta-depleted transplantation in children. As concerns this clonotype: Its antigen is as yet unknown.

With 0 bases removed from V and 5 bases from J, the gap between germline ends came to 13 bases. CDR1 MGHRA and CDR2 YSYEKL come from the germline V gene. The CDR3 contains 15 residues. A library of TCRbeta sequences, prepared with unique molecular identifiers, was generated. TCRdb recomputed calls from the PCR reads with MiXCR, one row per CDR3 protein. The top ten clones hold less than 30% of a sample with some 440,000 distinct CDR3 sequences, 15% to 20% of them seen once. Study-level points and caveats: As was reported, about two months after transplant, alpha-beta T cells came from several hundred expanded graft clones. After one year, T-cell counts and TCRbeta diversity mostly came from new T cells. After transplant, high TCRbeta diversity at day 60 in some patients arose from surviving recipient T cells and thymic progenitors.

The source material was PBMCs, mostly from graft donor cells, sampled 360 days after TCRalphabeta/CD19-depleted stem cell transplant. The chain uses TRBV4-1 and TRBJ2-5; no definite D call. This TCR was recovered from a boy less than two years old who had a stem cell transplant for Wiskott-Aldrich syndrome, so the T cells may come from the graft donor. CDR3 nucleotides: TGCGCCAGCAGCCAAGAGGCAGTGGGTCGGGAGACCCAGTACTTC. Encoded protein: CASSQEAVGRETQYF.